These T cell receptor beta chains were read from a single sample in a study of control samples from healthy donors and cancer patients. Sequenced by immunoSEQ multiplex PCR; TCRdb stores in-frame clones only, minus some. The sample includes about 94,000 clones, over 75% of them seen just once. Sequenced input: blood. Receptors originate from a woman aged 18-35 years in good health. Each CDR3 is given with its conserved first and last residue. The order of the fields is CDR3 DNA, CDR3 protein, clone size, J gene, D gene, V gene. D genes are given only for firm matches. Clone size is given for some rows only: seen once, a few or many times, or a class if the clone is expanded.

TGCGCCAGCCTACAGGACAGCTCCTCCTACGAGCAGTACTTC	CASLQDSSSYEQYF	NA	TRBJ2-7	NA	TRBV5-1
TGCGCCAGCAGCCAAGTTCTCTTTGGAGGGGATAATTCACCCCTCCACTTT	CASSQVLFGGDNSPLHF	NA	TRBJ1-6	NA	TRBV4-1
TGTGCCACCAGCCCGAGGTTGACAGATACGCAGTATTTT	CATSPRLTDTQYF	NA	TRBJ2-3	NA	TRBV15
TGTGCCAGCAGCGTAGGATGGCCTGGAAACACCATATATTTT	CASSVGWPGNTIYF	NA	TRBJ1-3	NA	TRBV9
TGCGCCAGCAGCCCGAAGGGGACAGGATTCACAGATACGCAGTATTTT	CASSPKGTGFTDTQYF	NA	TRBJ2-3	TRBD1	TRBV4-1
TGTGCCAGTGACAGAGTAAACTATGGCTACACCTTC	CASDRVNYGYTF	NA	TRBJ1-2	NA	TRBV6-5
TGTGCCACCAGTGACCTGACAGGGCGGGCGACAGATACGCAGTATTTT	CATSDLTGRATDTQYF	NA	TRBJ2-3	TRBD1	TRBV24-1
TGTGCCAGTATGCTGGGACCCCTAGATCAGCCCCAGCATTTT	CASMLGPLDQPQHF	NA	TRBJ1-5	NA	TRBV19
TGTGCCAGCAGCATCCTAGGACTAGCGGGGGGGCTTAATGAGCAGTTCTTC	CASSILGLAGGLNEQFF	NA	TRBJ2-1	TRBD2	TRBV7-2
TGTGCCAGCAGCAAAAAAGGGGGGCACTTC	CASSKKGGHF	NA	TRBJ2-7	NA	TRBV21-1
TGTGCCAGCAGCTTAGCGTCTAACCCCTGGATTGGGACCCAGTACTTC	CASSLASNPWIGTQYF	NA	TRBJ2-5	NA	TRBV7-9
TGTGCCAGCAGCTACTTGACGGGTTCACCCCTCCACTTT	CASSYLTGSPLHF	once	TRBJ1-6	NA	TRBV7-2
TGTGCCAGCAGCTCGGGGACATCCTACGAGCAGTACTTC	CASSSGTSYEQYF	many	TRBJ2-7	NA	TRBV5-4
TGTGCCACAACAGGGGGCCGAACTAACACCGGGGAGCTGTTTTTT	CATTGGRTNTGELFF	NA	TRBJ2-2	TRBD1	TRBV10-3
TGTGCCAGCAGCCCCCCCAATCAGCCCCAGCATTTT	CASSPPNQPQHF	NA	TRBJ1-5	NA	TRBV16
TGTGCCAGCAGCATCCCGGGACAGGAAGAAAATTCACCCCTCCACTTT	CASSIPGQEENSPLHF	NA	TRBJ1-6	TRBD1	TRBV7-9
TGCGCCAGTAGCTCGACTTACAATGAGCAGTTCTTC	CASSSTYNEQFF	NA	TRBJ2-1	NA	TRBV5-1
TGTGCCAGCAGTGAAGTCGGCTGGGACAAAAATTCCTACGAGCAGTACTTC	CASSEVGWDKNSYEQYF	NA	TRBJ2-7	NA	TRBV6-1
TGTGCCAGTAGTACACTGCTTAGCTCTGGGGCCAACGTCCTGACTTTC	CASSTLLSSGANVLTF	NA	TRBJ2-6	NA	TRBV19
TGTGCCAGCAGCCAAGATGTTTGGGGCATTCAGTACTTC	CASSQDVWGIQYF	NA	TRBJ2-4	NA	TRBV4-2
TGTGCCAGCAGTTCCACCGATCCCCCCTACGAGCAGTACTTC	CASSSTDPPYEQYF	NA	TRBJ2-7	NA	TRBV27
TGTGCCAGCTCACCCCGCCCGGCGGAGGGCTACACCTTC	CASSPRPAEGYTF	NA	TRBJ1-2	NA	TRBV18
TGTGCCAGCAGTTTACCGGGGCCGCTCAGCAACATTCAGTACTTC	CASSLPGPLSNIQYF	NA	TRBJ2-4	NA	TRBV28
TGTGCCACCAGTGATTTGCAAGGGGGCAACTATGGCTACACCTTC	CATSDLQGGNYGYTF	NA	TRBJ1-2	TRBD1	TRBV24-1
TGTGCCAGCAGTGAAACACTCAGTCCTCGGCGGCCCCAGCATTTT	CASSETLSPRRPQHF	NA	TRBJ1-5	NA	TRBV2
TGTGCCAGCAGCTTGGACAGCACCGTCCTGACTTTC	CASSLDSTVLTF	NA	TRBJ2-6	NA	TRBV5-4
TGCGCCAGCAGCCAAGCAACAGGGGTGGATGAGCAGTTCTTC	CASSQATGVDEQFF	once	TRBJ2-1	TRBD1	TRBV4-1
TGTGCCAGCAGCCGTACCCCGGACAGGAACACTGAAGCTTTCTTT	CASSRTPDRNTEAFF	NA	TRBJ1-1	NA	TRBV6-5
TGTGCCAGCAGCGAAGCGTGGGGAAACACCATATATTTT	CASSEAWGNTIYF	NA	TRBJ1-3	NA	TRBV6-1
TGTGCCATCAGTGAGGGACAGGGGAACACAGATACGCAGTATTTT	CAISEGQGNTDTQYF	NA	TRBJ2-3	TRBD1	TRBV10-3
TGCGCCAGCAGCCAGGCTAGCGGGGGAGAGACCCAGTACTTC	CASSQASGGETQYF	NA	TRBJ2-5	TRBD2	TRBV4-1
TGTGCCAGCAGTTACCGGGACAGCTCCTACGAGCAGTACTTC	CASSYRDSSYEQYF	NA	TRBJ2-7	TRBD1	TRBV6-5
TGTGCCAGCAGCTCAAATGCAGGGACAGCCTACGAGCAGTACTTC	CASSSNAGTAYEQYF	NA	TRBJ2-7	TRBD1	TRBV5-4
TGTGCCAGCAACAGGTACAATCAGCCCCAGCATTTT	CASNRYNQPQHF	NA	TRBJ1-5	NA	TRBV12-3/TRBV12-4
TGTGCCAGCAGCTCGAGACAGGGGATAGGGGATGAAAAACTGTTTTTT	CASSSRQGIGDEKLFF	NA	TRBJ1-4	TRBD1	TRBV9
TGTGCCAGCTCACCTTCACAGGAGACTGAAGCTTTCTTT	CASSPSQETEAFF	NA	TRBJ1-1	NA	TRBV18
TGTGCCAGCTCACCGGGACAGGGCTCCAATGAGCAGTTCTTC	CASSPGQGSNEQFF	NA	TRBJ2-1	TRBD1	TRBV18
TGTGCCAGCAGTCCGGTGGGGGGCGGCTATGGCTACACCTTC	CASSPVGGGYGYTF	NA	TRBJ1-2	NA	TRBV3-1/TRBV3-2
TGTGCCAGCTCACCACCCGGGACCTCCTACGAGCAGTACTTC	CASSPPGTSYEQYF	NA	TRBJ2-7	NA	TRBV18
TGTGCCAGCAGCTTGAACGGACGGTCCCACAGGAATTCACCCCTCCACTTT	CASSLNGRSHRNSPLHF	NA	TRBJ1-6	NA	TRBV5-6
TGTGCCAGCAGCCCCCACAGGGGGCAGGGCAATGAGCAGTTCTTC	CASSPHRGQGNEQFF	NA	TRBJ2-1	TRBD1	TRBV25-1
TGTGCCAGCAGCTCCCCAGGGGGCGCTGGGGCCAACGTCCTGACTTTC	CASSSPGGAGANVLTF	NA	TRBJ2-6	TRBD1	TRBV7-3
TGCGCCAGCAGCCAATTCGGACAGGGGTATGAAAAACTGTTTTTT	CASSQFGQGYEKLFF	NA	TRBJ1-4	TRBD1	TRBV4-1
TGTGCTAGTGGTCCCCAACAGGGGACGGAAGCTTTCTTT	CASGPQQGTEAFF	once	TRBJ1-1	TRBD1	TRBV12-5
TGCGCCAGCAGCTTGGTGGAGGGTCGATATAATTCACCCCTCCACTTT	CASSLVEGRYNSPLHF	NA	TRBJ1-6	NA	TRBV5-1
TGTGCCAGCAGTTCAGGGGGCCGGAACACCATATATTTT	CASSSGGRNTIYF	NA	TRBJ1-3	TRBD1	TRBV6-5
TGTGCCAGCGCGCCCCACTCCCAGGCTGGAAACACCATATATTTT	CASAPHSQAGNTIYF	NA	TRBJ1-3	NA	TRBV7-3
TGTGCCAGCAGTTCCCCCGGGACCGAGGGAAACACCATATATTTT	CASSSPGTEGNTIYF	NA	TRBJ1-3	NA	TRBV7-9
TGTGCCACCAGCAGAGATAAGGGGGGGGAGCAGTTCTTC	CATSRDKGGEQFF	NA	TRBJ2-1	NA	TRBV15
TGTGCCAGCAGTTCCCAAAAGTTGGGAGGCTACACCTTC	CASSSQKLGGYTF	NA	TRBJ1-2	NA	TRBV6-5
TGTGCCAGCAGCTTATTTGGGGACGGAGCCATGAACACTGAAGCTTTCTTT	CASSLFGDGAMNTEAFF	NA	TRBJ1-1	NA	TRBV7-9
TGTGCCAGCAGCGATAGACCGGACAGGGGATTTATGGGCACTGAAGCTTTCTTT	CASSDRPDRGFMGTEAFF	few	TRBJ1-1	TRBD1	TRBV9